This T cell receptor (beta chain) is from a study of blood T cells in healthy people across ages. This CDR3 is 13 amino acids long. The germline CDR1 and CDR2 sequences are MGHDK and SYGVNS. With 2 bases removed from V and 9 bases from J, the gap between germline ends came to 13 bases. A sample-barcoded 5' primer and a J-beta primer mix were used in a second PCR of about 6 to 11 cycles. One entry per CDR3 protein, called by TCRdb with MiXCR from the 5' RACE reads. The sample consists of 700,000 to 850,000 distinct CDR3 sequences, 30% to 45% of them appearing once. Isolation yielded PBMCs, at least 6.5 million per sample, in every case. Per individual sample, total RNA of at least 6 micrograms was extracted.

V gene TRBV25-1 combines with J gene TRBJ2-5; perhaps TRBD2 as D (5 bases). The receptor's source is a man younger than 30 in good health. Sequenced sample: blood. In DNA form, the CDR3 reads TGTGCCAGCAGTGAAGGACCCGTCGGGGCCCAGTACTTC. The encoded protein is CASSEGPVGAQYF.